The clone carrying this TCR beta chain was counted between two and nine times. The sample is drawn from a study of blood T cell repertoires in COVID-19. Study details: COVID-19 samples, acute and convalescent, were from the United States, Italy and Spain. Nucleic acid was either cDNA or gDNA, and it came from T cells, B-cell-depleted T cells, or PBMCs.

As handled by the study authors: Reference gene primer amplification gave nucleated cell count estimates. Assay: immunoSEQ multiplex PCR; the TCRdb copy retains only in-frame clones and omits some. V, J and clone size reflect that table, while D and trimming were determined from the DNA. The sample records some 120,000 clones, 85% to 90% being singletons. Germline-derived CDR1 and CDR2 are MNHEY and SVGEGT. This CDR3 spans 16 amino acids. Trimming stripped 2 bases from V and 3 bases from J, with 14 bases between. The sequencing sample was made of peripheral blood. The V gene is TRBV6-2 or TRBV6-3, the J gene TRBJ1-5, with TRBD1 as a possible D gene (5 bases). This receptor was obtained from a man older than 75 with active or convalescent COVID-19. The CDR3 here is CASSYGEGHYNQPQHF. The CDR3 DNA follows: TGTGCCAGCAGTTACGGGGAGGGGCACTACAATCAGCCCCAGCATTTT.